The subject of this entry is one T cell receptor beta chain. Its cognate antigen is unknown. Assay used: immunoSEQ multiplex PCR; TCRdb lists only in-frame clones, some missing. The repertoire holds tens of thousands of clones, with approximately 86% as singletons. The sample comes from a study of OX40 agonist ivuxolimab in advanced cancers. At the level of the study: Patients receiving dose escalation had hepatocellular carcinoma, melanoma, renal cell or head and neck cancer.

The study's findings and limits: Antigen targets of the expanded peripheral T cells went undetermined. Some of the nonresponding patients also showed low levels of normalized T-cell clonal expansion. There were, on average, more expanded clones in CD8+ T cells than in CD4+.

Germline V lookup: CDR1 LNHNV, CDR2 YYDKDF (reference sequence). The CDR3 length is 14 residues. J was trimmed by 3 bases and V by 4 bases; bases with no gene match: 6. The input for sequencing was CD4+ or CD8+ T cells sorted from blood, taken in a trial of the OX40 agonist ivuxolimab. The chain links TRBV15 to TRBJ2-7; 7 bases are shared with TRBD1. This receptor was obtained from an adult with an advanced solid tumor such as melanoma, head and neck, liver or kidney cancer. This CDR3 is CATSIKTGDYEQYF. The CDR3 DNA reads as TGTGCCACCAGCATTAAAACAGGGGACTACGAGCAGTACTTC.